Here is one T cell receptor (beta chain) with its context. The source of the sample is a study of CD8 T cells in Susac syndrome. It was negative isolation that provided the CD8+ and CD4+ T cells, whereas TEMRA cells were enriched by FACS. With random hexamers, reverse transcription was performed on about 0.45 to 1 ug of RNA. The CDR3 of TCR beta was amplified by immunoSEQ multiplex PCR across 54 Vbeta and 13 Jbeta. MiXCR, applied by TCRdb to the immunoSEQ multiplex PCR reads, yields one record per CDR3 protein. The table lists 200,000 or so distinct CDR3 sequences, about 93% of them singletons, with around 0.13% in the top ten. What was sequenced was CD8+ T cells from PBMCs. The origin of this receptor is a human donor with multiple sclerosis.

The DNA for the CDR3 is TGTGCCAGCAGCCGGAGGGGGCCACTCCCGCGCAATCAGCCCCAGCATTTT. Translating gives CASSRRGPLPRNQPQHF. V is TRBV7-3 and J is TRBJ1-5; 7 positions match TRBD1. This CDR3 is 17 amino acids long. Losses at the gene ends were 5 bases for V and 2 bases for J; bases not matched to a gene: 12. CDR1 and CDR2 from the germline V gene are SGHTA and FQGTGA.